Listed below are T cell receptor beta chains from one sample, sequenced in a study of blood T cell repertoires in COVID-19. Sequencing used immunoSEQ multiplex PCR; TCRdb keeps in-frame clones, though not all of them. The sample records about 160,000 clones, around 80% being singletons. The sample taken for sequencing was peripheral blood. The receptors were sampled from a woman of 80 years or more with acute or convalescent COVID-19. The CDR3 runs from the conserved cysteine through the conserved F or W. The D gene is left open where the match is weak. Size is stated for part of the rows, as once, few or many counts, or as a class when the clone is expanded.

clone_size	j_call	cdr3_length	d_call	v_call	cdr3_nt	cdr3_aa
-	TRBJ1-5	14	-	TRBV27	TGTGCCACTAGGCAAGCCGGATATAATCAGCCCCAGCATTTT	CATRQAGYNQPQHF
-	TRBJ2-7	15	TRBD1	TRBV5-5	TGTGCCAGCAGCGGAACAGGGGGCCGGTCCTACGAGCAGTACTTC	CASSGTGGRSYEQYF
-	TRBJ1-2	15	-	TRBV7-9	TGTGCCAGCAGCTTAGGAGGGAGTATATCTTATGGCTACACCTTC	CASSLGGSISYGYTF
-	TRBJ1-1	14	-	TRBV6-6	TGTGCCAGCAGTACCCATGGAGGGAACACTGAAGCTTTCTTT	CASSTHGGNTEAFF
-	TRBJ1-5	14	-	TRBV28	TGTGCCAGCACCCCTGGGGGGGCAGTCCAGCCCCAGCATTTT	CASTPGGAVQPQHF
-	TRBJ1-4	15	TRBD1	TRBV3-1/TRBV3-2	TGTGCCAGCAGCAACCCGGGACAGGGGAATGAAAAACTGTTTTTT	CASSNPGQGNEKLFF
-	TRBJ1-5	14	-	TRBV25-1	TGTGCCAGCCGGTGCCCTAATAGCAATCAGCCCCAGCATTTT	CASRCPNSNQPQHF
-	TRBJ1-3	15	-	TRBV9	TGTGCCAGCAGCGCCTCGACAGTGGTGGGAAACACCATATATTTT	CASSASTVVGNTIYF
-	TRBJ2-7	20	-	TRBV5-1	TGCGCCAGCAGCTTGGATCTGCCGACACCGGTCGTTGGAAGCTCCTACGAGCAGTACTTC	CASSLDLPTPVVGSSYEQYF
-	TRBJ2-3	15	TRBD1	TRBV9	TGTGCCAGCAGCACTAGACAGGGGAGGTCGGATACGCAGTATTTT	CASSTRQGRSDTQYF
-	TRBJ2-7	14	-	TRBV6-5	TGTGCCAGCAGTTACAACAGAGACCCCTACGAGCAGTACTTC	CASSYNRDPYEQYF
few	TRBJ1-4	15	TRBD1	TRBV25-1	TGTGCCAGCAGTGGACCGGGACAGGCTAATGAAAAACTGTTTTTT	CASSGPGQANEKLFF
-	TRBJ1-1	13	-	TRBV7-9	TGTGCCAGCACCATTATTCAGCTGACTGGAGCTTTCTTT	CASTIIQLTGAFF
-	TRBJ2-3	16	TRBD2	TRBV3-1/TRBV3-2	TGTGCCAGCAGCAAGGTGAGCGGGGGATTCACAGATACGCAGTATTTT	CASSKVSGGFTDTQYF
once	TRBJ2-2	17	TRBD1	TRBV9	TGTGCCAGCAGCCTGCTTGGGACAGGGGCGAACACCGGGGAGCTGTTTTTT	CASSLLGTGANTGELFF
once	TRBJ2-5	12	TRBD2	TRBV2	TGTGCCAGTAGTTTAGCGGGAGAGACCCAGTACTTC	CASSLAGETQYF
-	TRBJ2-3	14	TRBD2	TRBV27	TGTGCCAGCATGCGGGGGTGGGGCACAGATACGCAGTATTTT	CASMRGWGTDTQYF
-	TRBJ2-2	15	TRBD1	TRBV29-1	TGCAGCGCACAGACAGGGGGCGGTTTCACCGGGGAGCTGTTTTTT	CSAQTGGGFTGELFF
-	TRBJ2-7	14	TRBD1	TRBV30	TGTGCCTGGAGTTCTGGGACAGGGAGACTCGAGCAGTACTTC	CAWSSGTGRLEQYF
-	TRBJ2-7	17	TRBD2	TRBV19	TGTGCCAGTAGTCTCAGACAAAGCGGGAGGAGGAACTTCGAGCAGTACTTC	CASSLRQSGRRNFEQYF
-	TRBJ2-2	20	TRBD2	TRBV6-2/TRBV6-3	TGTGCCAGCAGTTACTTAGCTGGGACTAGCGGGGGGCGTCAAACCGGGGAGCTGTTTTTT	CASSYLAGTSGGRQTGELFF
-	TRBJ1-2	13	-	TRBV5-1	TGCGCCAGCAGCGAGTCGGGGAACTATGGCTACACCTTC	CASSESGNYGYTF
-	TRBJ1-2	18	-	TRBV7-9	TGTGCCAGCAGCTCTTACAGGCCCGGGAGCGACCCAAACTATGGCTACACCTTC	CASSSYRPGSDPNYGYTF
-	TRBJ2-5	13	-	TRBV11-3	TGTGCCAGCAGTATCTATACGGGGGAGACCCAGTACTTC	CASSIYTGETQYF
-	TRBJ1-1	17	-	TRBV6-1	TGTGCCAGCAGTGAATATATTAGGACAGCGCTAAACACTGAAGCTTTCTTT	CASSEYIRTALNTEAFF
-	TRBJ1-2	14	-	TRBV30	TGTGCCTGGAGTTCGGCTAGCTTCACTTATGGCTACACCTTC	CAWSSASFTYGYTF
-	TRBJ2-3	17	-	TRBV9	TGTGCCAGCAGCGTAAGCGGGCGGGGTACTAGCACAGATACGCAGTATTTT	CASSVSGRGTSTDTQYF
-	TRBJ1-4	15	-	TRBV6-2/TRBV6-3	TGTGCCAGCAGCAACGAGAGGCCCCCTAATGAAAAACTGTTTTTT	CASSNERPPNEKLFF
once	TRBJ2-3	13	-	TRBV6-5	TGTGCCAGCAGTTACTCAGCACCAGATACGCAGTATTTT	CASSYSAPDTQYF
-	TRBJ2-5	14	TRBD1	TRBV11-3	TGTGCCAGCAGCATTACAGGGGAGAGAGAGACCCAGTACTTC	CASSITGERETQYF
-	TRBJ2-3	17	-	TRBV3-1/TRBV3-2	TGTGCCAGCAGCCAAGATGACGGGCGGGTCATCACAGATACGCAGTATTTT	CASSQDDGRVITDTQYF
-	TRBJ2-7	13	TRBD2	TRBV19	TGTGCCAGTAGTGCCGGGACTAGCGTCGAGCAGTACTTC	CASSAGTSVEQYF
-	TRBJ1-1	17	TRBD1	TRBV5-4	TGTGCCAGCAGCTTGTTTCGACAGGGGGCGTTAAACACTGAAGCTTTCTTT	CASSLFRQGALNTEAFF
-	TRBJ2-7	14	TRBD2	TRBV27	TGTGCCAGCAGTTTAGCGGGAGGTACCTACGAGCAGTACTTC	CASSLAGGTYEQYF
-	TRBJ1-2	13	TRBD1	TRBV4-3	TGCGCCAGCAGCCAACTAGCGACAGGGGACGCCTTATTC	CASSQLATGDALF
once	TRBJ2-1	14	TRBD2	TRBV30	TGTGCCTGGAGGGCCCCGGGGGGAGGTAATGAGCAGTTCTTC	CAWRAPGGGNEQFF
-	TRBJ2-1	16	TRBD2	TRBV7-2	TGTGCCAGCAACTTAGTGGGACTAGCGGGGGGGAATGAGCAGTTCTTC	CASNLVGLAGGNEQFF
-	TRBJ2-5	13	TRBD2	TRBV5-1	TGCGCCAGCAGCAGGACTAGAGCTGAGACCCAGTACTTC	CASSRTRAETQYF
-	TRBJ1-2	13	-	TRBV30	TGTGCCTGGAGTGTGGGAGGGGTGGATGGCTACACCTTC	CAWSVGGVDGYTF
-	TRBJ1-5	16	TRBD1	TRBV25-1	TGTGCCAGCATGCCCCGGACAGGGTTGGTTGCTCAGCCCCAGCATTTT	CASMPRTGLVAQPQHF
-	TRBJ1-5	15	-	TRBV19	TGTGCCAGTAGCTTACAGGCTAATAGCAATCAGCCCCAGCATTTT	CASSLQANSNQPQHF
-	TRBJ2-4	13	-	TRBV3-1/TRBV3-2	TGTGCCAGCAGCACCACCGGGACAAGAATTCAGTACTTC	CASSTTGTRIQYF
-	TRBJ2-7	13	-	TRBV6-5	TGTGCCAGCAGAGTGAACAGGGTTAGCGAGCAGTACTTC	CASRVNRVSEQYF
-	TRBJ2-7	13	TRBD1	TRBV10-3	TGTGCCATCAGGGAAACAGGGGGGTACGAGCAGTACTTC	CAIRETGGYEQYF
-	TRBJ1-5	16	-	TRBV6-2/TRBV6-3	TGTGCCAGCAGTTACCCCGCGGGGGGGCTGGAACAGCCCCAGCATTTT	CASSYPAGGLEQPQHF
once	TRBJ2-7	12	-	TRBV12-3/TRBV12-4	TGTGCCAGCAGTTTACTAGTTTACCGACAGTACTTC	CASSLLVYRQYF
-	TRBJ1-4	16	-	TRBV18	TGTGCCAGCTCACCTGTCAGGACTACAACTAATGAAAAACTGTTTTTT	CASSPVRTTTNEKLFF
-	TRBJ2-5	15	-	TRBV11-2	TGTGCCAGCAGCTTAGGGGTGAGGCTTCAAGAGACCCAGTACTTC	CASSLGVRLQETQYF
-	TRBJ2-3	21	TRBD2	TRBV5-1	TGCGCCAGCAGCTGGCCCCCTCTAGGACTAGCGGGAGGTAAAGACACAGATACGCAGTATTTT	CASSWPPLGLAGGKDTDTQYF
-	TRBJ2-2	16	TRBD2	TRBV3-1/TRBV3-2	TGTGCCAGCAGCCAAGAAGCGGGAGTGAACACCGGGGAGCTGTTTTTT	CASSQEAGVNTGELFF
-	TRBJ2-3	15	TRBD2	TRBV29-1	TGCAGCGTACGAAGCGGGGGGGCTAGCACAGATACGCAGTATTTT	CSVRSGGASTDTQYF
few	TRBJ2-3	15	TRBD2	TRBV10-1	TGCGCCAGCAGTGACCGCGGACTAGCGGGAGATACGCAGTATTTT	CASSDRGLAGDTQYF
-	TRBJ2-1	16	-	TRBV23-1	TGCGCCAGCAGTCAACAAGAGGCATGCCCCCACAATGAGCAGTTCTTC	CASSQQEACPHNEQFF
-	TRBJ2-1	19	TRBD2	TRBV4-1	TGCGCCAGCAGCCAAGGCCCCTTACTAGCGGGGAGCTCCTACAATGAGCAGTTCTTC	CASSQGPLLAGSSYNEQFF
few	TRBJ1-2	12	TRBD1	TRBV6-5	TGTGCCAGCAGGGACAGGCCCTATGGCTACACCTTC	CASRDRPYGYTF
-	TRBJ2-7	12	-	TRBV3-1/TRBV3-2	TGTGCCAGCAGCCAAGCCCAGACAGCTCAGTACTTC	CASSQAQTAQYF
medium-sized	TRBJ1-6	16	TRBD1	TRBV9	TGTGCCAGCAGCGTAGGGGACAGGGTCGCTAATTCACCCCTCCACTTT	CASSVGDRVANSPLHF
-	TRBJ2-1	12	-	TRBV4-2	TGTGCCAGCAGCCAAGCAGCCGGGGAGCAGTTCTTC	CASSQAAGEQFF
few	TRBJ1-5	15	TRBD1	TRBV19	TGTGCCAGTAGTATAAGGGCAGGGGGCCTGCAGCCCCAGCATTTT	CASSIRAGGLQPQHF